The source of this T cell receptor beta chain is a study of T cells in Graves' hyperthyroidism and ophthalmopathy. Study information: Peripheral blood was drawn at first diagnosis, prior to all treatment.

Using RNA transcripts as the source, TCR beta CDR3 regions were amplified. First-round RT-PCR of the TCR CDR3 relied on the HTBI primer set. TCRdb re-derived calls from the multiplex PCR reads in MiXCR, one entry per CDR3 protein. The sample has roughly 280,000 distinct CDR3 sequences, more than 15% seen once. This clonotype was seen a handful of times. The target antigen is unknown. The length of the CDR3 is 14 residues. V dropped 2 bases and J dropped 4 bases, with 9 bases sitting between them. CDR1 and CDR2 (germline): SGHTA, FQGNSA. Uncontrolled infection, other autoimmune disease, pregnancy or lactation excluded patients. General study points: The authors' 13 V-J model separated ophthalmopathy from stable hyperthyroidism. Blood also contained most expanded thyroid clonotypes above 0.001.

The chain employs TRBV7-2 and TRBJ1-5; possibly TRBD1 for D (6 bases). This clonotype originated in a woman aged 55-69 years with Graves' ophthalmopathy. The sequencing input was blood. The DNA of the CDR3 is TGTGCCAGCAGCTTATTGGGGACAAATCAGCCCCAGCATTTT. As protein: CASSLLGTNQPQHF.